The rows below give T cell receptor beta chains drawn from one sample of a study of blood T cell repertoires in COVID-19. Clones were sequenced by immunoSEQ multiplex PCR, and TCRdb holds only the in-frame ones, with some missing. The top ten clones hold more than 1.4% of a sample with about 200,000 clones, around 88% of them seen once. Sample: peripheral blood. The receptors come from a man between 18 and 35 years old with active or convalescent COVID-19. CDR3s include the opening cysteine and the closing phenylalanine or tryptophan. A D gene is named only where the DNA matches it firmly. Clone size is given for some rows only: seen once, a few or many times, or a class if the clone is expanded.

>NA|NA|TRBJ2-7|TRBV25-1
TGTGCCAGCAGTTCAAGGCGGACCTACGAGCAGTACTTC
CASSSRRTYEQYF
>NA|NA|TRBJ1-1|TRBV3-1/TRBV3-2
TGTGCCAGCAGCCAAGATCCTCAGTCGAACACTGAAGCTTTCTTT
CASSQDPQSNTEAFF
>NA|TRBD1|TRBJ2-7|TRBV23-1
TGCGCCGTACAGGGGTCCTACGAGCAGTACTTC
CAVQGSYEQYF
>once|NA|TRBJ2-3|TRBV5-1
TGCGCCAGCAGATGGTCCGGGATGCCAGATACGCAGTATTTT
CASRWSGMPDTQYF
>NA|TRBD2|TRBJ2-3|TRBV7-9
TGTGCCAGCAGTCGTACTAGCGCTGGAGCAGATACGCAGTATTTT
CASSRTSAGADTQYF
>NA|NA|TRBJ1-1|TRBV7-6
TGTGCCAGCAGCTTGAATCCCAGAAACACTGAAGCTTTCTTT
CASSLNPRNTEAFF
>NA|NA|TRBJ1-1|TRBV19
TGTGCCAGTAGTAGGGGTCCCCGACAGGAAATCATGAACACTGAAGCTTTCTTT
CASSRGPRQEIMNTEAFF
>NA|NA|TRBJ2-1|TRBV11-2
TGTGCCAGCAGCCCCCCGGGAGTCGGGTCCTACAATGAGCAGTTCTTC
CASSPPGVGSYNEQFF
>few|TRBD1|TRBJ1-1|TRBV28
TGTGCCAGCAGCATCTTACCGGGACAGGGGGCTCCTGAAGCTTTCTTT
CASSILPGQGAPEAFF
>NA|TRBD1|TRBJ1-1|TRBV5-1
TGCGCCAGCAGCTTCGGACAGGGGAACACTGAAGCTTTCTTT
CASSFGQGNTEAFF
>NA|TRBD2|TRBJ2-7|TRBV27
TGTGCCAGCAGTTTATCCTCAAGGGGGCTAGCGGGAGCCCACGAGCAGTACTTC
CASSLSSRGLAGAHEQYF
>few|NA|TRBJ1-6|TRBV19
TGTGCCAGTAGTATTGGGGTCTCCCGAGGGAATTCACCCCTCCACTTT
CASSIGVSRGNSPLHF
>NA|NA|TRBJ1-4|TRBV5-1
TGCGCCAGCAGGCAGAACACAGGGAGCGTCAATGAAAAACTGTTTTTT
CASRQNTGSVNEKLFF
>NA|NA|TRBJ1-2|TRBV9
TGTGCCAGCAGCCCCCGGGAGACGCGGCATAACTATGGCTACACCTTC
CASSPRETRHNYGYTF
>NA|NA|TRBJ2-3|TRBV6-1
TGTGCCAGCAGTGTCGAGAGCGACCCTAACACAGATACGCAGTATTTT
CASSVESDPNTDTQYF
>NA|TRBD2|TRBJ2-5|TRBV28
TGTGCCAGCAGTTTGGCCGCGGGAGGGCCTTTGCAAGAGACCCAGTACTTC
CASSLAAGGPLQETQYF